This T cell receptor (beta chain) was captured in a study of T cell responses to AZD1222 COVID-19 vaccine. General observations from the study: At baseline, just five to seven AZD1222 recipients tested seropositive.

A word on this clone: What it binds is unknown.

Germline V gene lookup returns CDR1 LGHDT and CDR2 YNNKEL (reference sequence). CDR3 length equals 18 residues. Unmatched junction bases numbered 17, after V lost 4 bases and J lost 4 bases. TCRdb's table, derived via immunoSEQ multiplex PCR, lists solely in-frame clones and lacks some. The sample gives approximately 89,000 clones, about 93% of which show up once; around a tenth is in the top ten. The starting material was peripheral blood, obtained 28 days after the second AZD1222 dose. The clonotype comes from an adult who received the AZD1222 COVID-19 vaccine. The chain joins TRBV3-1 (or the pseudogene TRBV3-2) to TRBJ1-2, with 8 bases matching TRBD1. In nucleotides, the CDR3 is TGTGCCAGCAGCCCATTCGAAGGGGACAGGACGGGGAGCTATGGCTACACCTTC. Its protein is CASSPFEGDRTGSYGYTF.